This TCR beta chain was recovered during a study of neurological immune-mediated disorders. Regarding the study as a whole: CDR3 amino acid sequences of expanded clones were not shared across subjects, a result suggesting private repertoires in all groups. The study found the most TCR clonal expansion in HTLV-1-associated myelopathy and the least in multiple sclerosis, below healthy controls.

TCRdb recomputed calls from the 5' RACE reads with MiXCR, one row per CDR3 protein. This table has 30,000 to 45,000 distinct CDR3 sequences, around 10% appearing once. This clonotype was seen ten or more times. Its antigen is unidentified. The CDR3 is made up of 15 amino acids. Trimming left V 2 bases short and J 5 bases short, with 13 bases between. CDR1 is KGHDR and CDR2 is SFDVKD in the germline V gene. The clonotype originates from a woman in her 30s with HTLV-1-associated myelopathy (HAM/TSP). The chain combines TRBV24-1 with TRBJ2-3; D is ambiguous. Sequencing input: CD4+ T cells from blood. The CDR3 DNA sequence: TGTGCCACCAGTGATTCGGACCCGAGTCTAGATACGCAGTATTTT. This translates into CATSDSDPSLDTQYF.